This T cell receptor beta chain was found in a study of response to subunit inactivated influenza vaccine. Regarding the study as a whole: Each seasonal flu vaccination may recruit only limited new T cells, authors suggested.

Trimming pared 4 bases from V and 2 bases from J, leaving 12 bases between. The CDR3 runs 14 residues. Germline assignment: CDR1 SGHRS and CDR2 YFSETQ. This clonotype has a handful of counts. Its antigen is unknown. MiXCR was run by TCRdb on the RT-PCR reads, yielding one entry per CDR3 protein. This table has approximately 700,000 distinct CDR3 sequences, 11% to 15% appearing once. The source of this sequence is a man aged 50 or older who received an inactivated influenza vaccine. Sequencing used PBMCs from blood, obtained roughly 2 weeks before vaccination. The chain couples TRBV5-1 to TRBJ1-2; D is ambiguous. The CDR3 protein is CASSKSPGNYGYTF. The CDR3 region has the DNA TGCGCCAGCAGCAAAAGTCCTGGGAACTATGGCTACACCTTC.